The rows below give T cell receptor beta chains drawn from one sample of a study of read filtering for tumor transcriptome and immune sequencing. Via MiXCR, TCRdb re-called the reads, giving one row per CDR3 protein. The table includes more than 70,000 distinct CDR3 sequences, 20% to 25% detected once. Sequencing was carried out using a population of CD138-negative cells sorted from bone marrow. These receptors were obtained from a donor aged 40 or over with multiple myeloma. Each CDR3 is given with its conserved first and last residue. A D gene is named only where the DNA matches it firmly. Not every row has a clone size; where given, it reads once, few, many or a size class.

d_call	v_call	j_call	clone_size	cdr3_aa	cdr3_nt
.	TRBV5-5	TRBJ2-6	.	CASSTQGSGANVLTF	TGTGCCAGCAGCACGCAGGGATCTGGGGCCAACGTCCTGACTTTC
TRBD2	TRBV7-8	TRBJ2-2	.	CASSLGLAGGNTGELFF	TGTGCCAGCAGCCTGGGACTAGCGGGTGGCAACACCGGGGAGCTGTTTTTT
.	TRBV19	TRBJ2-1	medium-sized	CASSSTAGSWDEQFF	TGTGCCAGTAGTTCAACCGCAGGGAGTTGGGATGAGCAGTTCTTC
.	TRBV19	TRBJ2-2	.	CATRAGGVTGELFF	TGTGCCACTAGGGCAGGAGGAGTCACCGGGGAGCTGTTTTTT
TRBD2	TRBV7-8	TRBJ2-1	.	CASSLVAGGGSYNEQFF	TGTGCCAGCAGCTTAGTAGCGGGGGGAGGGTCCTACAATGAGCAGTTCTTC
.	TRBV5-1	TRBJ2-1	.	CASSLDSYDKQFF	TGCGCCAGCAGCTTGGACAGTTACGATAAGCAGTTCTTC
.	TRBV28	TRBJ2-1	many	CASTLRRSYNEQFF	TGTGCCAGCACCCTGAGGCGGTCCTACAATGAGCAGTTCTTC
.	TRBV19	TRBJ2-1	many	CASSISGYNEQFF	TGTGCCAGTAGTATATCGGGGTACAATGAGCAGTTCTTC
TRBD1	TRBV28	TRBJ1-6	many	CASSYRGTSPLHF	TGTGCCAGCAGTTACAGGGGGACCTCACCCCTCCACTTT
TRBD1	TRBV7-9	TRBJ2-7	few	CASSSLHRDRTYEQYF	TGTGCCAGCAGCTCCTTGCACCGGGACAGGACCTACGAGCAGTACTTC
.	TRBV11-2	TRBJ2-7	few	CASSAHITYEQYF	TGTGCCAGCAGCGCGCACATAACCTACGAGCAGTACTTC
.	TRBV5-1	TRBJ2-3	.	CASSLGLFTDTQYF	TGCGCCAGCAGCTTGGGACTATTCACAGATACGCAGTATTTT
TRBD1	TRBV20-1	TRBJ2-5	many	CSATGQGQETQYF	TGCAGTGCTACCGGACAGGGCCAAGAGACCCAGTACTTC
.	TRBV7-9	TRBJ1-1	many	CASSLQGNTEAFF	TGTGCCAGCAGCTTACAGGGTAACACTGAAGCTTTCTTT
.	TRBV7-8	TRBJ1-1	many	CASSLVRRNTEAFF	TGTGCCAGCAGCTTAGTCCGCCGGAACACTGAAGCTTTCTTT
.	TRBV5-1	TRBJ1-1	many	CASSSANTEAFF	TGCGCCAGCAGCTCAGCGAACACTGAAGCTTTCTTT
TRBD1	TRBV6-4	TRBJ2-1	many	CASSDSPGTGSNEQFF	TGTGCCAGCAGTGACTCACCCGGGACAGGGTCCAATGAGCAGTTCTTC
.	TRBV28	TRBJ2-7	many	CATQPGQHYEQYF	TGTGCCACCCAACCGGGACAACACTACGAGCAGTACTTC
.	TRBV7-6	TRBJ1-1	many	CASSSRRTEAFF	TGTGCCAGCAGCTCCAGGAGGACTGAAGCTTTCTTT
TRBD2	TRBV20-1	TRBJ2-1	medium-sized	CSARTGGALKGNEQFF	TGCAGTGCGAGGACCGGGGGGGCTCTTAAAGGCAATGAGCAGTTCTTC
.	TRBV29-1	TRBJ1-2	.	CSVEDLGDGYTF	TGCAGCGTTGAAGATTTAGGGGATGGCTACACCTTC
.	TRBV21-1	TRBJ2-3	many	CASSIRTSGGPPDTQYF	TGTGCCAGCAGCATCCGGACTAGCGGGGGGCCGCCAGATACGCAGTATTTT
.	TRBV5-5	TRBJ2-2	.	CASSLVSVTGELFF	TGTGCCAGCAGCTTGGTATCAGTCACCGGGGAGCTGTTTTTT
.	TRBV5-1	TRBJ2-3	.	CVSSPRLDPTGTQYF	TGCGTCAGCAGCCCCCGACTGGATCCCACAGGTACGCAGTATTTT
.	TRBV7-8	TRBJ1-1	few	CASTKGQKNTEAFF	TGTGCCAGCACAAAGGGACAAAAGAACACTGAAGCTTTCTTT
.	TRBV4-1	TRBJ2-3	.	CASSQDRVFTQYF	TGCGCCAGCAGCCAAGATAGGGTCTTTACGCAGTATTTT
.	TRBV6-1	TRBJ1-5	many	CASNQGLGNQPQHF	TGTGCCAGCAATCAAGGGCTAGGAAATCAGCCCCAGCATTTT
.	TRBV11-2	TRBJ2-3	few	CASSFPDTQYF	TGTGCCAGCAGCTTCCCTGATACGCAGTATTTT
TRBD1	TRBV25-1	TRBJ1-5	.	CASSGGQGNQPQHF	TGTGCCAGCAGTGGTGGACAGGGCAATCAGCCCCAGCATTTT
TRBD2	TRBV18	TRBJ2-1	many	CASSLGGRLNEQFF	TGTGCCAGCTCACTGGGAGGGAGACTCAATGAGCAGTTCTTC
TRBD2	TRBV12-3/TRBV12-4	TRBJ2-3	.	CASRRTSGGFTDTQYF	TGTGCCAGCAGACGGACTAGCGGGGGGTTCACAGATACGCAGTATTTT
.	TRBV12-3/TRBV12-4	TRBJ1-1	many	CASSLDSTGAFF	TGTGCCAGCAGTTTAGACTCTACGGGGGCTTTCTTT
.	TRBV7-9	TRBJ1-2	many	CASSLNTYGYTF	TGTGCCAGCAGCTTAAACACCTATGGCTACACCTTC
.	TRBV18	TRBJ2-5	many	CASSPLASETQYF	TGTGCCAGCTCACCACTAGCGTCGGAGACCCAGTACTTC
.	TRBV18	TRBJ1-1	many	CASSPGTGTEAFF	TGTGCCAGCAGCCCCGGGACGGGCACTGAAGCTTTCTTT
TRBD2	TRBV19	TRBJ2-2	many	CASSTSLAGTGELFF	TGTGCCAGTAGTACCTCACTAGCGGGCACCGGGGAGCTGTTTTTT
TRBD1	TRBV28	TRBJ1-5	.	CASTPGGQGVQPQHF	TGTGCCAGCACCCCAGGGGGACAGGGGGTTCAGCCCCAGCATTTT
.	TRBV2	TRBJ2-1	many	CASRGDSSYNEQFF	TGTGCCAGCCGGGGGGACAGCTCCTACAATGAGCAGTTCTTC
TRBD2	TRBV18	TRBJ2-3	few	CASSLRRLAGGSADTQYF	TGTGCCAGCTCACTACGACGACTAGCGGGGGGCTCGGCAGATACGCAGTATTTT
TRBD2	TRBV5-6	TRBJ2-7	.	CASSSGTSGALTYEQYF	TGTGCCAGCAGCTCCGGGACTAGCGGGGCCCTGACCTACGAGCAGTACTTC